This is a list of T cell receptor beta chains from one sample in a study of human T cells and chemical hapten exposure. TCRdb fed the RACE reads into MiXCR, producing one record per CDR3 protein. The data hold 100,000 or so distinct CDR3 sequences, with 7% to 10% observed a single time. This specimen consisted of whole blood, obtained in connection with sensitization to the hapten diphenylcyclopropenone (DPC). All receptors come from a woman aged 40 to 50 with alopecia areata. Some clones in this sample may be carry-over from other donors' samples. Each CDR3 is given with its conserved first and last residue. A D gene is named only where the DNA matches it firmly. Clone size is not always given. Where it is, it says once, few, many or a class for expanded clones.

v_gene	abundance	j_gene	d_gene	CDR3aa	CDR3nt
TRBV4-3	NA	TRBJ2-1	NA	CASSQGYEQFF	TGCGCCAGCAGCCAGGGTTATGAGCAGTTCTTC
TRBV27	many	TRBJ2-2	TRBD2	CASKAGAGTGELFF	TGTGCCAGCAAGGCGGGAGCGGGCACCGGGGAGCTGTTTTTT
TRBV18	many	TRBJ2-3	NA	CASSPNTDTQYF	TGTGCCAGCTCACCCAACACAGATACGCAGTATTTT
TRBV6-2/TRBV6-3	NA	TRBJ1-1	NA	CASKRAHTEAFF	TGTGCCAGCAAAAGGGCCCACACTGAAGCTTTCTTT
TRBV28	NA	TRBJ2-3	NA	CASSTQTDTQYF	TGTGCCAGCAGTACTCAGACAGATACGCAGTATTTT
TRBV6-2/TRBV6-3	many	TRBJ2-1	NA	CASISGRRNNEQFF	TGTGCCAGCATTAGCGGTCGCCGTAACAATGAGCAGTTCTTC
TRBV28	NA	TRBJ1-5	NA	CASSLSGGVNQPQHF	TGTGCCAGCAGTTTAAGCGGCGGGGTCAATCAGCCCCAGCATTTT
TRBV7-9	many	TRBJ2-5	NA	CASSLGGTPQETQYF	TGTGCCAGCAGCTTAGGAGGGACACCCCAAGAGACCCAGTACTTC
TRBV5-4	NA	TRBJ2-3	NA	CASSKPTPDTQYF	TGTGCCAGCAGCAAACCTACCCCAGATACGCAGTATTTT
TRBV6-1	many	TRBJ1-6	TRBD1	CASSDETGGNSPLHF	TGTGCCAGCAGTGATGAGACAGGGGGCAATTCACCCCTCCACTTT
TRBV5-4	many	TRBJ2-3	TRBD1	CASSTGTGGSTDTQYF	TGTGCCAGCAGCACGGGGACAGGGGGCAGCACAGATACGCAGTATTTT
TRBV6-5	NA	TRBJ2-7	TRBD1	CASSQDRGTYEQYF	TGTGCCAGCAGCCAGGACAGGGGGACCTACGAGCAGTACTTC
TRBV9	few	TRBJ2-3	NA	CASSVSRTDTQYF	TGTGCCAGCAGCGTATCTCGCACAGATACGCAGTATTTT
TRBV7-9	NA	TRBJ2-1	NA	CASSPGPHYNEQFF	TGTGCCAGCAGTCCGGGACCCCACTACAATGAGCAGTTCTTC
TRBV6-5	NA	TRBJ2-2	TRBD2	CASSYVRLAGGTRTGELFF	TGTGCCAGCAGTTACGTAAGACTAGCGGGAGGGACAAGGACCGGGGAGCTGTTTTTT
TRBV6-6	few	TRBJ2-1	TRBD2	CASSGGLAGDHNEQFF	TGTGCCAGCAGTGGGGGACTAGCGGGAGATCACAATGAGCAGTTCTTC
TRBV27	NA	TRBJ2-1	NA	CASRRDIGHNEQFF	TGTGCCAGCAGGCGGGACATTGGTCACAATGAGCAGTTCTTC
TRBV12-3/TRBV12-4	many	TRBJ1-1	NA	CASSFTANTEAFF	TGTGCCAGCAGTTTTACCGCGAACACTGAAGCTTTCTTT
TRBV4-3	many	TRBJ2-7	NA	CASSHSRGNHEQYF	TGCGCCAGCAGCCATAGTAGGGGGAACCACGAGCAGTACTTC
TRBV5-5	few	TRBJ2-7	NA	CASSTGTPPYEQYF	TGTGCCAGCAGCACAGGGACACCTCCCTACGAGCAGTACTTC
TRBV7-2	many	TRBJ2-1	TRBD2	CASTRLAGNEQFF	TGTGCCAGCACCCGACTAGCGGGTAATGAGCAGTTCTTC
TRBV12-3/TRBV12-4	NA	TRBJ2-7	TRBD1	CASSLEGQLSYEQYF	TGTGCCAGCAGTTTAGAGGGACAGCTCTCCTACGAGCAGTACTTC
TRBV12-3/TRBV12-4	NA	TRBJ1-1	TRBD1	CASTLGQLLNTEAFF	TGTGCCAGCACCTTGGGACAGCTACTGAACACTGAAGCTTTCTTT
TRBV7-9	NA	TRBJ2-3	NA	CASSNSASLTDTQYF	TGTGCCAGCAGCAACTCAGCGTCCCTCACAGATACGCAGTATTTT
TRBV20-1	few	TRBJ2-5	NA	CSARDHPSQYF	TGCAGTGCTAGAGATCATCCATCCCAGTACTTC
TRBV12-3/TRBV12-4	few	TRBJ2-7	TRBD1	CASSSTTGASYEQYF	TGTGCCAGCAGTTCAACGACAGGGGCTAGCTACGAGCAGTACTTC
TRBV9	many	TRBJ2-7	TRBD1	CASSRTGTEYEQYF	TGTGCCAGCAGCCGAACCGGGACAGAGTACGAGCAGTACTTC
TRBV7-9	few	TRBJ1-4	NA	CASSSHLQYEKLFF	TGTGCCAGCAGCTCTCATCTTCAGTATGAAAAACTGTTTTTT
TRBV29-1	many	TRBJ1-5	TRBD1	CSVTTTGEGQPQHF	TGCAGCGTGACGACAACAGGGGAGGGTCAGCCCCAGCATTTT
TRBV14	few	TRBJ2-2	NA	CASSQLGVELFF	TGTGCCAGCAGCCAGCTGGGGGTGGAGCTGTTTTTT
TRBV6-6	many	TRBJ1-5	NA	CASRYGWGQPQHF	TGTGCCAGCAGATATGGGTGGGGTCAGCCCCAGCATTTT
TRBV7-2	many	TRBJ2-5	TRBD2	CASSTGGAGLQETQYF	TGTGCCAGCAGTACGGGGGGAGCGGGATTGCAAGAGACCCAGTACTTC
TRBV4-1	many	TRBJ2-4	NA	CASSGGILAKNIQYF	TGCGCCAGCAGCGGCGGGATCCTAGCCAAAAACATTCAGTACTTC
TRBV7-2	NA	TRBJ2-2	NA	CASSPTTRTGELFF	TGTGCCAGCAGCCCAACGACTAGGACCGGGGAGCTGTTTTTT
TRBV9	NA	TRBJ2-5	TRBD2	CASSEGGSLGETQYF	TGTGCCAGCAGCGAGGGCGGGAGTCTGGGGGAGACCCAGTACTTC
TRBV7-2	many	TRBJ2-1	TRBD1	CASSLGGTGSYNEQFF	TGTGCCAGCAGCTTAGGTGGGACAGGGTCTTACAATGAGCAGTTCTTC
TRBV5-1	few	TRBJ1-5	NA	CASSLSGVNQPQHF	TGCGCCAGCAGCTTGAGCGGCGTCAATCAGCCCCAGCATTTT
TRBV6-2/TRBV6-3	NA	TRBJ2-7	NA	CASSSSGHRYF	NA
TRBV2	few	TRBJ2-1	NA	CASSVRFF	TGTGCCAGCAGTGTGCGGTTCTTC
TRBV5-1	many	TRBJ2-1	NA	CASSLARTPGSGEQFF	TGCGCCAGCAGCTTGGCCCGGACCCCCGGCAGTGGTGAGCAGTTCTTC
TRBV20-1	NA	TRBJ2-7	NA	CSASGVLNSYEQYF	TGCAGTGCTAGTGGGGTCCTGAACTCCTACGAGCAGTACTTC
TRBV11-2	many	TRBJ1-1	NA	CASSLGLMGTEAFF	TGTGCCAGCAGCTTAGGTTTGATGGGCACTGAAGCTTTCTTT
TRBV28	NA	TRBJ2-7	NA	CAITDSDEQYF	TGTGCCATTACCGACAGTGACGAGCAGTACTTC
TRBV24-1	NA	TRBJ2-3	NA	CATSDARQTDTQYF	TGTGCCACCAGTGATGCCCGACAGACAGATACGCAGTATTTT
TRBV5-4	many	TRBJ2-2	NA	CASSLAGRNTGELFF	TGTGCCAGCAGCTTGGCAGGGCGAAACACCGGGGAGCTGTTTTTT